This T cell receptor (beta chain) was documented in a study of molecular identifiers for immune sequencing clone quantification. General study points: Whereas clones above 20 RNA copies held under 1% of naive-cell molecules, they held over 98% of effector molecules.

Using its own MiXCR run on the PCR reads, TCRdb lists one record per CDR3 protein. The sample lists about 40,000 distinct CDR3 sequences, roughly 20% occurring once. CDR3 length equals 12 residues. V lost 5 bases to trimming and J lost 9 bases; unmatched junction nucleotides: 6. Germline CDR1 is MNHEY and CDR2 is SMNVEV (reference sequence). This clonotype was picked up many times. Its antigen remains unidentified. The chain uses TRBV27 and TRBJ2-7; TRBD2 agrees at 8 bases. Material for sequencing was naive CD8+ T cells from blood, with Jurkat cell RNA spiked in. Stated subset: FACS-sorted CD8+CD4-CCR7+CD45RA+ naive T cells. The receptor was isolated from a human donor in good health. Some libraries in this study had Jurkat cell RNA spiked in. CDR3 loop: CASSLYGGVQYF. The DNA for the CDR3 is TGTGCCAGCAGTCTTTACGGGGGGGTGCAGTACTTC.